This T cell receptor beta chain is drawn from a study of T cells of healthy individuals. TCRdb re-derived calls from the 5' RACE reads in MiXCR, one entry per CDR3 protein. Among about 96,000 distinct CDR3 sequences, approximately 16% were seen once, and the ten largest hold roughly 6.2%. The CDR3 has 15 amino acids. CDR1 SEHNR and CDR2 FQNEAQ come from the germline V gene (reference sequence). The junction had 7 bases not matched to a gene; V was cut back by 5 bases and J by 5 bases. The source of this sequence is a human donor in good health. The chain has TRBV7-9 and TRBJ2-5; 11 bases match TRBD1. CDR3 region: CASSPGTGGTETQYF. The CDR3 DNA sequence: TGTGCCAGCAGCCCCGGGACAGGGGGAACGGAGACCCAGTACTTC.